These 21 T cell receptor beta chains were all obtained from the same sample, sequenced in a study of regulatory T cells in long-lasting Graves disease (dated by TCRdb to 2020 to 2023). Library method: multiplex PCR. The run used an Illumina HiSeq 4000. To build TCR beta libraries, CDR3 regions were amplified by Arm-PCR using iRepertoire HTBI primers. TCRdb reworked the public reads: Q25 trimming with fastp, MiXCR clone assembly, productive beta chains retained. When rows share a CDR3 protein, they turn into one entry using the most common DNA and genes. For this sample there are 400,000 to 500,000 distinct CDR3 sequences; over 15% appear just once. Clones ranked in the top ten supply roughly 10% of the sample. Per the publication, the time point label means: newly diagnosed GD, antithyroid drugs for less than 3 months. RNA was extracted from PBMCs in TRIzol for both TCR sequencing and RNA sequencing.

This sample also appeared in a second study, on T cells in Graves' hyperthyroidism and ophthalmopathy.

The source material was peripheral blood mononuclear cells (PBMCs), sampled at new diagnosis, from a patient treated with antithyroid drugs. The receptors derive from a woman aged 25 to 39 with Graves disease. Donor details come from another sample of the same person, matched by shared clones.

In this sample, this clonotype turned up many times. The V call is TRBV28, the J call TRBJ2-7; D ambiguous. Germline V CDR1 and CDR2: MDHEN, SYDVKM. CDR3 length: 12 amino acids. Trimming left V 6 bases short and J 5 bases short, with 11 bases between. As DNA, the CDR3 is TGTGCCAGCAGCGGCATCCGGGACGAGCAGTACTTC. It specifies CASSGIRDEQYF.

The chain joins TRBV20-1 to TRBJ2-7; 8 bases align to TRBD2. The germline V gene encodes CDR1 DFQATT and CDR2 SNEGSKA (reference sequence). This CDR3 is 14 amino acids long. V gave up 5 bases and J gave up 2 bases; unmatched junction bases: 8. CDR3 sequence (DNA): TGCAGTGCTCTCCTAGGCGGGAGGCCCTACGAGCAGTACTTC. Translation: CSALLGGRPYEQYF.

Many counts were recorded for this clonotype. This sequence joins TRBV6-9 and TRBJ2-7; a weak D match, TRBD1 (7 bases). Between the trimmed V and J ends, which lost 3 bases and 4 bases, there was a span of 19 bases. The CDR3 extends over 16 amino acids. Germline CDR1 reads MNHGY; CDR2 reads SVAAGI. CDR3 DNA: TGTGCCAGCAGTTACTCCCCACTAGCAGGGGGATACGAGCAGTACTTC. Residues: CASSYSPLAGGYEQYF.

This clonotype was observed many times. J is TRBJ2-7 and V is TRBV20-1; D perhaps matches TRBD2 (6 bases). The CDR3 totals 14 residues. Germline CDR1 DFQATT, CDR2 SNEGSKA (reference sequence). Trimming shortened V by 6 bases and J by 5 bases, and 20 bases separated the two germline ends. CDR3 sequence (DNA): TGCAGTGCAGAAGTAGCGGTTCCGCCTAACGAGCAGTACTTC. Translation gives CSAEVAVPPNEQYF.

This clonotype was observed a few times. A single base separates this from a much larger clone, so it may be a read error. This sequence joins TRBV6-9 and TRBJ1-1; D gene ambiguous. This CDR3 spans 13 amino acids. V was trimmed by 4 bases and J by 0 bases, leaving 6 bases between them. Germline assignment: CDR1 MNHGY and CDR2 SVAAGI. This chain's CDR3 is CASSCRVNTEAFF. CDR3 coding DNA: TGTGCCAGCAGTTGCAGAGTGAACACTGAAGCTTTCTTT.

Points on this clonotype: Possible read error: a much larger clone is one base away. CDR3 in DNA: TGTGCCAGCAGCCCCCGAGGTGGCCTAGTGGGTGGGGCCAACGTCCGGACTTTC. This sequence encodes CASSPRGGLVGGANVRTF. The chain combines TRBV5-1 with TRBJ2-6, with a tentative D call TRBD1 (5 bases). This CDR3 is 18 amino acids long. In germline, CDR1 is SGHRS, CDR2 YFSETQ.

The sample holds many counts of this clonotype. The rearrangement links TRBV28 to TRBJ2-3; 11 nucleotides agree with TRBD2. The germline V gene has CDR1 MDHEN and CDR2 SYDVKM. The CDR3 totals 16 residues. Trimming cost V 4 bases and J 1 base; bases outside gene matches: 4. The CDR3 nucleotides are TGTGCCAGCAGTTCGGGACTAGCGGTCGGCACAGATACGCAGTATTTT. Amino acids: CASSSGLAVGTDTQYF. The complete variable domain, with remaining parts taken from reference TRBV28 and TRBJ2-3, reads DVKVTQSSRYLVKRTGEKVFLECVQDMDHENMFWYRQDPGLGLRLIYFSYDVKMKEKGDIPEGYSVSREKKERFSLILESASTNQTSMYLCASSSGLAVGTDTQYFGPGTRLTVL.

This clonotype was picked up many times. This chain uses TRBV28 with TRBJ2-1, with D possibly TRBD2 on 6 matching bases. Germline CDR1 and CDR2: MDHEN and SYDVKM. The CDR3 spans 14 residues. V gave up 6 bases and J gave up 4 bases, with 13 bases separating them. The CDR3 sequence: CASRTGDRYNEQFF. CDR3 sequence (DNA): TGTGCCAGCAGGACGGGAGACCGTTACAATGAGCAGTTCTTC.

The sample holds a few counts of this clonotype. In nucleotides, the CDR3 is TGTGCCAGCAGCGCGTCGGGGTATGGCTACACCTTC. It is translated as CASSASGYGYTF. This rearrangement joins TRBV9 to TRBJ1-2; D not certain. Trimming removed 3 bases at V and 5 bases at J, with 8 bases between. Per germline, CDR1 SGDLS and CDR2 YYNGEE. The CDR3 covers 12 residues.

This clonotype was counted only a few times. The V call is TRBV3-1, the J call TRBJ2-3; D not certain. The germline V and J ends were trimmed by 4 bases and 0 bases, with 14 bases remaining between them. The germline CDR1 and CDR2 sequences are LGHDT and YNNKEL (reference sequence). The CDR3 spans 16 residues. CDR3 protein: CASSPFRVFSTDTQYF. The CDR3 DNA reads TGTGCCAGCAGCCCCTTTAGGGTTTTTAGCACAGATACGCAGTATTTT.

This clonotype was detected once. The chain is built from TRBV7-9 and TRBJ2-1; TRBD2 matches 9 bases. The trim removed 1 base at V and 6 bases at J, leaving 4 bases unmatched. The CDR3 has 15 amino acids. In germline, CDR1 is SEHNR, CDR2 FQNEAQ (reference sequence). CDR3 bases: TGTGCCAGCAGCTTAGGGGGACTAGCAACCAATGAGCAGTTCTTC. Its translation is CASSLGGLATNEQFF.

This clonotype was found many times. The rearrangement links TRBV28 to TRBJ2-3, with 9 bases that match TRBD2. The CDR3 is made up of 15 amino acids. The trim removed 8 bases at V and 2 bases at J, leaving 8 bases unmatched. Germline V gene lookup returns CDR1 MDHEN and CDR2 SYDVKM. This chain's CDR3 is CASGLAGAITDTQYF. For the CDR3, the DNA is TGTGCCAGCGGATTAGCGGGAGCTATCACAGATACGCAGTATTTT.

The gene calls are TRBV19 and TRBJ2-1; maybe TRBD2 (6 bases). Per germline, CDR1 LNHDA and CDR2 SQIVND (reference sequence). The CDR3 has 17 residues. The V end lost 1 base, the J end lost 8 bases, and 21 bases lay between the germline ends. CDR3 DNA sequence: TGTGCCAGTAGTATAGGAGAGGTAGGAGGGCGTTTATATGAGCAGTTCTTC. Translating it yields CASSIGEVGGRLYEQFF.

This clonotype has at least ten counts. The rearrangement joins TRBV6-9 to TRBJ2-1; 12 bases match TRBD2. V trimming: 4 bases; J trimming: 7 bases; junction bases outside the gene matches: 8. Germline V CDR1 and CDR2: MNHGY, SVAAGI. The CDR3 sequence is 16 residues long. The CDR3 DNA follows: TGTGCCAGCAGTTCGACTACTAGCGGGAGGTTGAATGAGCAGTTCTTC. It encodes CASSSTTSGRLNEQFF.

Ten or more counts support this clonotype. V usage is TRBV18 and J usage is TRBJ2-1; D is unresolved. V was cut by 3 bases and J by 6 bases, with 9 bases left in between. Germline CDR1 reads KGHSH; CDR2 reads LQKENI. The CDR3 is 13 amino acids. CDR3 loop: CASSPARANEQFF. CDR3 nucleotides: TGTGCCAGCTCACCCGCTAGGGCCAATGAGCAGTTCTTC. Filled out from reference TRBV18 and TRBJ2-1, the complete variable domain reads NAGVMQNPRHLVRRRGQEARLRCSPMKGHSHVYWYRQLPEEGLKFMVYLQKENIIDESGMPKERFSAEFPKEGPSILRIQQVVRGDSAAYFCASSPARANEQFFGPGTRLTVL.

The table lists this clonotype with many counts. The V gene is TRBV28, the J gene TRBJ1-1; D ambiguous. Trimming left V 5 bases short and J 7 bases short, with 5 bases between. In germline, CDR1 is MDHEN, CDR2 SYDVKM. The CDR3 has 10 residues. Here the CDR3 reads CASSQSEAFF. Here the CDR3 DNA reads TGTGCCAGCAGTCAGAGTGAAGCTTTCTTT. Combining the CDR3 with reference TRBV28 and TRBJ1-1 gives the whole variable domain DVKVTQSSRYLVKRTGEKVFLECVQDMDHENMFWYRQDPGLGLRLIYFSYDVKMKEKGDIPEGYSVSREKKERFSLILESASTNQTSMYLCASSQSEAFFGQGTRLTVV.

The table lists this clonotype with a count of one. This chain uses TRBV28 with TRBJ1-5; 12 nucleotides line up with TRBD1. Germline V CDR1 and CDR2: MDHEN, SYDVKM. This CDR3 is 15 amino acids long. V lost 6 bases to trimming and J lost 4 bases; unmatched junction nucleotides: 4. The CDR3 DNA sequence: TGTGCCAGCAGGGGGGACAGGGGGCAAAATCAGCCCCAGCATTTT. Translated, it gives CASRGDRGQNQPQHF.

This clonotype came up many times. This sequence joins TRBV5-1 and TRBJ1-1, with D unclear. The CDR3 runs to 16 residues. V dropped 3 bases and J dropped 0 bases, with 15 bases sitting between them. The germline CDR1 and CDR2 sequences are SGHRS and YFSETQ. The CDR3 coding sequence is TGCGCCAGCAGCTCGGAGTCATACTACATGAACACTGAAGCTTTCTTT. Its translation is CASSSESYYMNTEAFF.

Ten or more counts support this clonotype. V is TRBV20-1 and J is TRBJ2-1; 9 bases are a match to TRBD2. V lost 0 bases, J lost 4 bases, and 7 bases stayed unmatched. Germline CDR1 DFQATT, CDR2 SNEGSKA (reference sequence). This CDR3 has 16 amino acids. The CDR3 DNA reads TGCAGTGCTAGAGATAGACGACTAGCGGATTACAATGAGCAGTTCTTC. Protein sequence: CSARDRRLADYNEQFF.

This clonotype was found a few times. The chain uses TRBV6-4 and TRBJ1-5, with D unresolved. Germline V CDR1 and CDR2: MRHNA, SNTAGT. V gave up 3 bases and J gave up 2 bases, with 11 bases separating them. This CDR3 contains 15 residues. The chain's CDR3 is CASSEGTSGNQPQHF. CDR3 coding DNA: TGTGCCAGCAGTGAGGGCACGAGCGGCAATCAGCCCCAGCATTTT.

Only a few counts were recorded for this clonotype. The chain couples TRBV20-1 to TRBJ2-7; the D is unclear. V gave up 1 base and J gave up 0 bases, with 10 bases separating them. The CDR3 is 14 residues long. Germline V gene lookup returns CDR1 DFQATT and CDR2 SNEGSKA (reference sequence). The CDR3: CSARGRRLSYEQYF. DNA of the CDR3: TGCAGTGCTAGAGGCCGGCGGCTCTCCTACGAGCAGTACTTC.